These 20 T cell receptor beta chains were sequenced from one sample in a study of shared clonotypes between healthy human individuals. Assay used: immunoSEQ multiplex PCR; TCRdb lists only in-frame clones, some missing. In the table there are a few million clones, 92% of which are singletons. Sequencing used naive CD4+ T cells from PBMCs. Subset denoted: CD45RA+ positively selected. These receptors all come from a man aged 18 to 35 in good health. Some clones in this sample may be carry-over from other donors' samples.

The chain carries TRBV5-1 and TRBJ2-3; 9 nucleotides agree with TRBD1. Unmatched junction bases numbered 5, after V lost 0 bases and J lost 3 bases. Germline V CDR1 and CDR2: SGHRS, YFSETQ. This CDR3 is built from 16 residues. The CDR3 spells CASSLEGQGKTDTQYF. CDR3 bases: TGCGCCAGCAGCTTGGAAGGACAGGGGAAGACAGATACGCAGTATTTT.

The J gene is TRBJ2-3, the V gene TRBV19; 7 nucleotides match TRBD1. The CDR3 has 15 amino acids. The V and J ends lost 1 base and 4 bases, in that order; junction bases with no gene match: 5. CDR1 is LNHDA, CDR2 SQIVND, per germline (reference sequence). In DNA form, the CDR3 reads TGTGCCAGTAGTATAGGATACAGGGGAGCAGATACGCAGTATTTT. It codes for CASSIGYRGADTQYF.

CDR3 amino acids: CASRPQQGIITDTQYF. The CDR3 nucleotides are TGTGCCAGCAGACCCCAACAGGGCATAATCACAGATACGCAGTATTTT. The chain uses TRBV2 and TRBJ2-3, with D possibly matching TRBD1 (6 bases). The CDR3 is 16 amino acids. Trimming shortened V by 6 bases and J by 2 bases, and 18 bases separated the two germline ends. Looked up from germline, CDR1 is SNHLY and CDR2 is FYNNEI.

The chain is built from TRBV11-2 and TRBJ1-2, with D uncertain. The CDR3 has 14 amino acids. The germline CDR1 and CDR2 sequences are SGHAT and FQNNGV. Trimming pared 3 bases from V and 5 bases from J, leaving 13 bases between. CDR3 DNA: TGTGCCAGCAGCTTCTCTTTTGATCTGTATGGCTACACCTTC. Translating it yields CASSFSFDLYGYTF.

The chain combines TRBV28 with TRBJ1-1; TRBD1 might be the D (5 bases). The CDR3 spans 13 residues. V dropped 5 bases and J dropped 6 bases, with 13 bases sitting between them. Germline V gives CDR1 MDHEN, CDR2 SYDVKM. The CDR3 bases are TGTGCCAGCAGTCGGGGTATAGGGGCTGAAGCTTTCTTT. Residues: CASSRGIGAEAFF.

With respect to this clone: The identical CDR3 is also encoded by other nucleotide sequences in the sample. The V and J genes are TRBV6-1 and TRBJ1-3; D is unresolved. V lost 6 bases to trimming and J lost 0 bases, with 6 bases between them. The CDR3 is made up of 13 amino acids. The germline CDR1 and CDR2 sequences are MNHNS and SASEGT. The CDR3 nucleotides read TGTGCCAGCAGACAGAGCTCTGGAAACACCATATATTTT. Protein sequence: CASRQSSGNTIYF.

This clone was counted once. The genes are TRBV7-8 and TRBJ1-2; 7 bases align to TRBD1. The CDR3 runs to 15 residues. J was trimmed by 4 bases and V by 2 bases; bases with no gene match: 7. Germline loops: CDR1 SGHVS, CDR2 FQNEAQ. CDR3 nucleotides: TGTGCCAGCAGCTTATCCGGTACAGGGGTCTATGGCTACACCTTC. Protein product: CASSLSGTGVYGYTF.

The table lists this clone with a few counts. V is TRBV5-1 and J is TRBJ1-1; D is possibly TRBD1 (6 bases). Trimming took off 1 base at V and 2 bases at J, with 12 bases between the two ends. This CDR3 is 15 amino acids long. CDR1 SGHRS and CDR2 YFSETQ come from the germline V gene. The CDR3 region is CASSLLGHDNTEAFF. In nucleotides, the CDR3 is TGCGCCAGCAGCTTGTTGGGACACGACAACACTGAAGCTTTCTTT.

This chain connects TRBV28 to TRBJ2-7; maybe TRBD1 (5 bases). The CDR3 consists of 14 residues. V lost 7 bases and J 4 bases, leaving 17 bases between the germline ends. CDR1 MDHEN and CDR2 SYDVKM come from the germline V gene. CDR3 DNA sequence: TGTGCCAGCATGGGGCAGGGATCCTCGTACGAGCAGTACTTC. Residues: CASMGQGSSYEQYF.

V and J are TRBV4-2 and TRBJ1-5, with D uncertain. The CDR3 length is 15 residues. CDR1 and CDR2 from the germline V gene are LGHNA and YNFKEQ. V dropped 2 bases and J dropped 3 bases, with 11 bases sitting between them. CDR3 nucleotides: TGTGCCAGCAGCCAATTGGGGAGGGCCAATCAGCCCCAGCATTTT. Amino acids: CASSQLGRANQPQHF.

This sequence joins TRBV10-3 and TRBJ1-2; D may be TRBD1 (5 bases). Germline CDR1 ENHRY, CDR2 SYGVKD. The CDR3 loop spans 11 amino acids. Trimming stripped 10 bases from V and 6 bases from J, with 12 bases between. CDR3 amino acids: CATSRGNGYTF. DNA of the CDR3: TGTGCCACCTCAAGGGGAAATGGCTACACCTTC.

The chain joins TRBV5-1 to TRBJ1-2; 7 positions agree with TRBD1. V trimming: 3 bases; J trimming: 8 bases; junction bases outside the gene matches: 7. The CDR3 runs 13 residues. Germline V gene data show CDR1 as SGHRS and CDR2 as YFSETQ. The CDR3 DNA is TGCGCCAGCAGCTCGGCTACAGGGGAGGGCTACACCTTC. It is translated as CASSSATGEGYTF.

Turning to this clone: Other DNA sequences of this sample code for an identical CDR3. V usage is TRBV5-1 and J usage is TRBJ2-5; D not certain. Trimming removed 0 bases at V and 2 bases at J, with 8 bases between. Germline CDR1 reads SGHRS; CDR2 reads YFSETQ. CDR3 length: 14 amino acids. CDR3: CASSLGSGQETQYF. The CDR3 DNA reads TGCGCCAGCAGCTTGGGGTCGGGTCAAGAGACCCAGTACTTC.

Regarding this clone: The same CDR3 also results from other DNA sequences found in this sample. V and J are TRBV30 and TRBJ1-5; the D is unclear. V was cut by 4 bases and J by 2 bases, with 9 bases left in between. The CDR3 runs to 13 residues. Germline CDR1 GTSNPN, CDR2 SVGIG (reference sequence). The CDR3 sequence: CAWTAGGNQPQHF. In DNA, the CDR3 is TGTGCCTGGACGGCAGGCGGCAATCAGCCCCAGCATTTT.

V and J are TRBV10-3 and TRBJ2-7; 8 bases fit TRBD2. V was clipped by 4 bases and J by 5 bases; unmatched bases: 13. The CDR3 contains 16 residues. CDR1 is ENHRY and CDR2 is SYGVKD in the germline V gene. For the CDR3, the DNA is TGTGCCATCAGTGGGAAGGTGGAGCGGGAGAACAACGAGCAGTACTTC. This translates into CAISGKVERENNEQYF.

The DNA for the CDR3 is TGTGCCAGCAGTGAAGTATCCGGGAGCGAGCAGTACTTC. The encoded protein is CASSEVSGSEQYF. The chain uses TRBV6-4 and TRBJ2-7; possible D gene TRBD2, 6 bases. Germline CDR1 MRHNA, CDR2 SNTAGT. The CDR3 contains 13 residues. V was trimmed by 3 bases and J by 6 bases, leaving 12 bases between them.

Regarding this clone: Additional DNA sequences in this sample encode the identical CDR3. This chain connects TRBV5-4 to TRBJ2-5; possibly TRBD1 or TRBD2 for D (5 bases each). Germline CDR1 SGHNT, CDR2 YYREEE (reference sequence). V was clipped by 4 bases and J by 2 bases, with 12 bases between them. This CDR3 has 14 amino acids. The CDR3 DNA reads TGTGCCAGCAGCCCAGGGACCGTACAAGAGACCCAGTACTTC. Translation: CASSPGTVQETQYF.

The chain combines TRBV19 with TRBJ1-3; D unresolved. Trimming took off 2 bases at V and 0 bases at J, with 11 bases between the two ends. CDR3 length: 16 residues. From germline, CDR1 is LNHDA and CDR2 SQIVND (reference sequence). The CDR3 spells CASSIRADSSGNTIYF. The CDR3 DNA sequence: TGTGCCAGTAGTATAAGGGCCGATTCCTCTGGAAACACCATATATTTT.

J is TRBJ2-3 and V is TRBV5-1; TRBD2 might be the D (5 bases). The CDR3 has 15 residues. Germline-derived CDR1 and CDR2 are SGHRS and YFSETQ. Trimming took off 3 bases at V and 4 bases at J, with 15 bases between the two ends. In DNA, the CDR3 is TGCGCCAGCAGCTCAGGAGGTCTCGGGGCAGATACGCAGTATTTT. This codes for CASSSGGLGADTQYF.

This chain connects TRBV13 to TRBJ2-2; 9 nucleotides match TRBD1. J was trimmed by 5 bases and V by 5 bases; bases with no gene match: 12. CDR3 length equals 17 residues. CDR1 is PRHDT and CDR2 is FYEKMQ in the germline V gene (reference sequence). The CDR3: CASSETDRGVYTGELFF. CDR3 in DNA: TGTGCCAGCAGCGAAACGGACAGGGGCGTTTATACCGGGGAGCTGTTTTTT.